One and the same sample provided the 18 T cell receptor beta chains below, sequenced in a study of blood T cell repertoires in COVID-19. Sequenced by immunoSEQ multiplex PCR; TCRdb stores in-frame clones only, minus some. The sample consists of about 220,000 clones, about four fifths of them appearing once. The sequencing input was peripheral blood. The receptors were sampled from a woman in her 50s with acute or convalescent COVID-19.

The chain links TRBV11-2 to TRBJ2-1, with D tentatively TRBD2 (7 bases). V was shortened by 3 bases and J by 3 bases, with 15 bases between the two germline ends. This CDR3 is built from 16 residues. Per the germline V gene, CDR1 is SGHAT and CDR2 is FQNNGV. CDR3 loop: CASSFGRGAGYNEQFF. CDR3 DNA: TGTGCCAGCAGCTTCGGCCGGGGGGCAGGCTACAATGAGCAGTTCTTC.

V is TRBV20-1 and J is TRBJ2-7; a possible D gene is TRBD1 (6 bases). The length of the CDR3 is 14 residues. The germline gives CDR1 DFQATT, CDR2 SNEGSKA (reference sequence). Trimming shortened V by 3 bases and J by 0 bases, and 12 bases separated the two germline ends. The CDR3 coding sequence is TGCAGTGCTAGTCGACAGGCGAACTCCTACGAGCAGTACTTC. Translated: CSASRQANSYEQYF.

The chain uses TRBV19 and TRBJ2-3; TRBD2 agrees at 8 bases. The trim removed 7 bases at V and 3 bases at J, leaving 6 bases unmatched. This CDR3 contains 14 residues. From germline, CDR1 is LNHDA and CDR2 SQIVND (reference sequence). In DNA, the CDR3 is TGTGCCAGTAAAAGCGGGAGTGGAACAGATACGCAGTATTTT. Amino acid sequence: CASKSGSGTDTQYF.

The chain is built from TRBV12-3 or TRBV12-4 and TRBJ1-1, with D tentatively TRBD1 (6 bases). V was clipped by 4 bases and J by 10 bases, with 13 bases between them. This CDR3 is built from 12 residues. This CDR3 reads CASSYQDRSAFF. CDR3 sequence (DNA): TGTGCCAGCAGTTATCAGGACAGATCAGCTTTCTTT.

The chain recombines TRBV15 with TRBJ2-1; no definite D call. Trimming cost V 5 bases and J 1 base, with 12 bases left between them. CDR1 is LNHNV and CDR2 is YYDKDF in the germline V gene (reference sequence). The CDR3 sequence is 15 residues long. CDR3 nucleotides: TGTGCCACCAGCTCCGAACTCCATTCCTACAATGAGCAGTTCTTC. Translating it yields CATSSELHSYNEQFF.

The CDR3 region is CASSFSPAGQGASEAFF. The CDR3 DNA follows: TGCGCCAGCAGCTTCAGCCCCGCCGGACAGGGGGCGTCTGAAGCTTTCTTT. This chain connects TRBV5-1 to TRBJ1-1; 11 bases match TRBD1. Trimming took 2 bases from V and 6 from J; bases not matched to a gene: 12. Per the germline V gene, CDR1 is SGHRS and CDR2 is YFSETQ. This CDR3 contains 17 residues.

The V and J genes are TRBV6-5 and TRBJ2-2, with 7 bases aligning to TRBD1. V shed 6 bases and J 5 bases; nucleotides not matched to a gene: 9. Germline V lookup: CDR1 MNHEY, CDR2 SVGAGI. The CDR3 spans 15 residues. CDR3 sequence reads: CASRGTAFWTGELFF. The CDR3 coding sequence is TGTGCCAGCAGGGGGACAGCCTTTTGGACCGGGGAGCTGTTTTTT.

For this clone: The same CDR3 is also encoded by other DNA sequences in this sample. The rearrangement uses TRBV2 and TRBJ2-7; D may be TRBD2 (7 bases). The length of the CDR3 is 13 residues. Looked up from germline, CDR1 is SNHLY and CDR2 is FYNNEI. The V and J ends lost 6 bases and 1 base respectively, with 10 bases between them. CDR3 amino acids: CASRGGLSYEQYF. Here the CDR3 DNA reads TGTGCCAGCAGGGGGGGGCTATCCTACGAGCAGTACTTC.

This clone has just one count. V usage is TRBV18 and J usage is TRBJ1-1; D is ambiguous. The length of the CDR3 is 14 residues. V was shortened by 1 base and J by 1 base, with 7 bases between the two germline ends. Germline V CDR1 and CDR2: KGHSH, LQKENI. CDR3 in amino acids: CASSPLPENTEAFF. Written as DNA, the CDR3 is TGTGCCAGCTCACCACTCCCAGAGAACACTGAAGCTTTCTTT.

V usage is TRBV28 and J usage is TRBJ2-5; TRBD2 matches 13 bases. Germline assignment: CDR1 MDHEN and CDR2 SYDVKM. The trim removed 5 bases at V and 4 bases at J, leaving 13 bases unmatched. The CDR3 extends over 18 amino acids. The CDR3 spells CASSNRLGTSGMRETQYF. CDR3 nucleotide sequence: TGTGCCAGCAGTAATCGCCTTGGGACTAGCGGGATGAGAGAGACCCAGTACTTC.

The chain has TRBV5-1 and TRBJ2-5, with 7 bases matching TRBD1. V lost 3 bases to trimming and J lost 0 bases; unmatched junction nucleotides: 2. Per the germline V gene, CDR1 is SGHRS and CDR2 is YFSETQ. CDR3 length: 14 amino acids. The CDR3 spells CASSSTGYQETQYF. The CDR3 DNA reads as TGCGCCAGCAGCTCGACAGGGTACCAAGAGACCCAGTACTTC.

V usage is TRBV7-6 and J usage is TRBJ1-2, with 8 bases fitting TRBD1. This CDR3 spans 13 amino acids. CDR1 is SGHVS and CDR2 is FNYEAQ in the germline V gene. V lost 3 bases to trimming and J lost 8 bases; unmatched junction nucleotides: 5. This CDR3 is CASSFGQGLGYTF. In DNA form, the CDR3 reads TGTGCCAGCAGCTTTGGACAGGGCCTCGGCTACACCTTC. Full variable domain (outside the CDR3, taken from reference TRBV7-6 and TRBJ1-2): GAGVSQSPRYKVTKRGQDVALRCDPISGHVSLYWYRQALGQGPEFLTYFNYEAQQDKSGLPNDRFSAERPEGSISTLTIQRTEQRDSAMYRCASSFGQGLGYTFGSGTRLTVV.

The gene calls are TRBV23-1 and TRBJ2-7; 12 nucleotides match TRBD1. TRBV23-1 is treated as an ORF (open reading frame) with a function not yet certain. This CDR3 comprises 14 residues. The V segment lost 6 bases and the J segment 6 bases; nucleotides outside the gene matches: 6. The CDR3 loop reads CASSPPGQGAEQYF. The CDR3 bases are TGCGCCAGCAGCCCTCCGGGACAGGGGGCCGAGCAGTACTTC.

CDR3 in amino acids: CAWSPRGREQYF. The CDR3 nucleotides read TGTGCCTGGAGCCCCAGGGGGCGCGAGCAGTACTTC. This chain uses TRBV30 with TRBJ2-7; 8 bases match TRBD1. CDR1 GTSNPN and CDR2 SVGIG come from the germline V gene (reference sequence). V shed 3 bases, J shed 6 bases, and the junction held 4 bases outside the gene matches. This CDR3 has 12 residues.

The genes are TRBV2 and TRBJ2-5, with TRBD2 identical over 13 bases. This CDR3 contains 15 residues. CDR1 and CDR2 from the germline V gene are SNHLY and FYNNEI. V was pared by 4 bases and J by 4 bases, with 3 bases of the junction left unmatched. The CDR3 sequence: CASSGTSGGIETQYF. Here the CDR3 DNA reads TGTGCCAGCAGTGGGACTAGCGGGGGAATAGAGACCCAGTACTTC. Combining the CDR3 with reference TRBV2 and TRBJ2-5 gives the whole variable domain EPEVTQTPSHQVTQMGQEVILRCVPISNHLYFYWYRQILGQKVEFLVSFYNNEISEKSEIFDDQFSVERPDGSNFTLKIRSTKLEDSAMYFCASSGTSGGIETQYFGPGTRLLVL.

The chain joins TRBV28 to TRBJ2-5, with TRBD1 matching 9 bases. The CDR3 consists of 18 residues. The trim removed 6 bases at V and 2 bases at J, leaving 16 bases unmatched. Germline loops: CDR1 MDHEN, CDR2 SYDVKM. CDR3 sequence: CASRPQYGATGGQETQYF. In DNA, the CDR3 is TGTGCCAGCAGACCACAATATGGGGCGACAGGGGGACAAGAGACCCAGTACTTC.

The table lists this clone with a count of one. This chain links TRBV3-1 (or the pseudogene TRBV3-2) with TRBJ2-5; D is unresolved. V shed 1 base and J shed 2 bases, with 8 bases lying between them. Germline CDR1 is LGHDT and CDR2 is YNNKEL (reference sequence). This CDR3 spans 14 amino acids. The CDR3 here is CASSQVSTQETQYF. The CDR3 DNA reads as TGTGCCAGCAGCCAAGTATCCACACAAGAGACCCAGTACTTC.

The chain has TRBV6-5 and TRBJ1-1; D gene ambiguous. The CDR3 length is 15 residues. CDR1 and CDR2 from the germline V gene are MNHEY and SVGAGI. Between the trimmed V and J ends, which lost 2 bases and 6 bases, there was a span of 16 bases. The CDR3 protein is CASSYTGISNAEAFF. The CDR3 region has the DNA TGTGCCAGCAGTTACACCGGGATATCAAATGCTGAAGCTTTCTTT.